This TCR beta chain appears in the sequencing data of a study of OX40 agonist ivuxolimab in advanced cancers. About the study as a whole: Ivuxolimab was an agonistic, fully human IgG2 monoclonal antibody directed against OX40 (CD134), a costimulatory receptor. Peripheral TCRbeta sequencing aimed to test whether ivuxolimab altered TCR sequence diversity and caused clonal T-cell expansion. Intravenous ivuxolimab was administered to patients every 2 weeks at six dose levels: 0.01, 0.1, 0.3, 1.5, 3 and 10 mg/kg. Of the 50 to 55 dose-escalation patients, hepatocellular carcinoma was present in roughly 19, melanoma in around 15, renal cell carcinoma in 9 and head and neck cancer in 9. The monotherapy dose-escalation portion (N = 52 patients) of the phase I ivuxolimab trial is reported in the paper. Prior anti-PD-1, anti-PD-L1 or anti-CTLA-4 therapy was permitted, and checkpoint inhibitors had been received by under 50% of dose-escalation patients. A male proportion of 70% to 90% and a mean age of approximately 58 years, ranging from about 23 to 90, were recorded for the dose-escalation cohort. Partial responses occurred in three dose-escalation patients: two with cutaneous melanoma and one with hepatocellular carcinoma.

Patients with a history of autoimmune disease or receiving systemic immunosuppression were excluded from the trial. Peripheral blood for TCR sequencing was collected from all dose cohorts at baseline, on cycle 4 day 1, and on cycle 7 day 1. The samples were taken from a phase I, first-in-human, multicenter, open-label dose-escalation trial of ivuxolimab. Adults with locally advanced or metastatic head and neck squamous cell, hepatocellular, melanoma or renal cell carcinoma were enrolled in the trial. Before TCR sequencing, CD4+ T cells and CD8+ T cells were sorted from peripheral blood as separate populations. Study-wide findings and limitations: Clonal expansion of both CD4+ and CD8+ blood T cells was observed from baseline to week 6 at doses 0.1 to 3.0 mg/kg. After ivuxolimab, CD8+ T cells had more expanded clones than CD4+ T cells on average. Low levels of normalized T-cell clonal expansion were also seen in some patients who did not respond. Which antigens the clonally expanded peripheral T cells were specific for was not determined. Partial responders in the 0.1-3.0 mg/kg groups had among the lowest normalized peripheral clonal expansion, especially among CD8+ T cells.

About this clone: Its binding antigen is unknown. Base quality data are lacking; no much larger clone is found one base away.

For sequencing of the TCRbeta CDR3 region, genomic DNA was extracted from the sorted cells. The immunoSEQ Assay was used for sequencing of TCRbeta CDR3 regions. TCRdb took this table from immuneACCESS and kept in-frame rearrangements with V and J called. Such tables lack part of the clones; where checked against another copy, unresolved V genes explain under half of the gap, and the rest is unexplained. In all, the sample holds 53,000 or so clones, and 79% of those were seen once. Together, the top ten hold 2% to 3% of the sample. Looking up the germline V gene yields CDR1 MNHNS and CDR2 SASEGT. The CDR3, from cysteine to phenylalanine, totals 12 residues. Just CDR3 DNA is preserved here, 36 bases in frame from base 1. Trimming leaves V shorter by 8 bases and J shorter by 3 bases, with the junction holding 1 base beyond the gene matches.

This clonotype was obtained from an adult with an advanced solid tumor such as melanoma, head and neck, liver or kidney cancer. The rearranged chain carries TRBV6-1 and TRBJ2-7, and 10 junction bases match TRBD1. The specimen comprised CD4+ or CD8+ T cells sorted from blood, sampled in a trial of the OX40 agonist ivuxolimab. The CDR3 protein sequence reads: CASGDRGYEQYF. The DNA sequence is TGTGCCAGCGGGGACAGGGGCTACGAGCAGTACTTC.